The T cell receptor beta chain described here comes from a study of blood T cell repertoires in COVID-19. Study-wide background: Acute and convalescent COVID-19 samples came from the United States, Italy and Spain.

CDR1 is LNHDA and CDR2 is SQIVND in the germline V gene (reference sequence). This CDR3 region has 16 residues. V dropped 4 bases and J dropped 2 bases, with 14 bases sitting between them. Clones were sequenced by immunoSEQ multiplex PCR, and TCRdb holds only the in-frame ones, with some missing. Of about 81,000 clones in the sample, 90% to 95% were seen once. This clonotype was obtained from a woman in her forties or fifties in a cohort sampled during active COVID-19. The chain joins TRBV19 to TRBJ1-4, with D perhaps TRBD1 (5 bases). Sequencing used peripheral blood. The CDR3 DNA follows: TGTGCCAGTAGTAGGGGGGGAAGACGGACTAATGAAAAACTGTTTTTT. It yields the protein CASSRGGRRTNEKLFF.